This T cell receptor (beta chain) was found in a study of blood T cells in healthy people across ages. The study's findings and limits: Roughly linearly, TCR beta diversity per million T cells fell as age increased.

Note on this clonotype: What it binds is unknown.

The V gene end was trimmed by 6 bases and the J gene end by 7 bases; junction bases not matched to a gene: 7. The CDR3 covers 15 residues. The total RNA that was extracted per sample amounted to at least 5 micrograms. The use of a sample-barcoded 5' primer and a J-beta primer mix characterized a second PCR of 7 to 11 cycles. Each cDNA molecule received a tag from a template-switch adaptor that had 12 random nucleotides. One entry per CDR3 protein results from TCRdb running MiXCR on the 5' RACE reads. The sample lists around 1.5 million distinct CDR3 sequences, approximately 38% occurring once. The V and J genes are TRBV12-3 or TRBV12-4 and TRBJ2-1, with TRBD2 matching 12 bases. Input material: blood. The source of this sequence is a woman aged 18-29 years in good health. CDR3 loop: CASSPTSGGENEQFF. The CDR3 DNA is TGTGCCAGCAGCCCGACTAGCGGGGGAGAGAATGAGCAGTTCTTC.